What follows are 26 T cell receptor beta chains derived from one specimen sequenced in a study of OX40 agonist ivuxolimab in advanced cancers. TCRdb keeps only in-frame clones here, not all; method: immunoSEQ multiplex PCR. The repertoire holds 55,000 to 65,000 clones, with about 87% as singletons. Sequenced here: CD4+ or CD8+ T cells sorted from blood, sampled in a trial of the OX40 agonist ivuxolimab. Receptors originate from an adult with an advanced solid tumor such as melanoma, head and neck, liver or kidney cancer.

The chain joins TRBV7-9 to TRBJ2-1, with D unclear. Trimming shortened V by 2 bases and J by 6 bases, and 14 bases separated the two germline ends. The CDR3 loop spans 15 amino acids. The germline V gene encodes CDR1 SEHNR and CDR2 FQNEAQ (reference sequence). The CDR3 region is CASSLTGVAGNEQFF. The CDR3 nucleotides are TGTGCCAGCAGCTTAACTGGGGTGGCCGGCAATGAGCAGTTCTTC.

This clone was counted once. J is TRBJ1-1 and V is TRBV5-1; 10 nucleotides line up with TRBD1. This CDR3 has 15 amino acids. Germline V gene lookup returns CDR1 SGHRS and CDR2 YFSETQ. V shed 5 bases, J shed 4 bases, and the junction held 8 bases outside the gene matches. In DNA form, the CDR3 reads TGCGCCAGCAGTCCCGGGACAGGGGTGGGCACTGAAGCTTTCTTT. The encoded protein is CASSPGTGVGTEAFF.

The chain uses TRBV7-2 and TRBJ2-3; unclear D gene. V was trimmed by 0 bases and J by 1 base, leaving 8 bases between them. Looked up from germline, CDR1 is SGHTA and CDR2 is FQGNSA. This CDR3 spans 15 amino acids. CDR3 sequence reads: CASSLASLRTDTQYF. The DNA of the CDR3 is TGTGCCAGCAGCTTAGCGAGCCTCCGCACAGATACGCAGTATTTT.

The V and J genes are TRBV11-3 and TRBJ2-3; TRBD1 matches at 8 bases. This CDR3 has 15 residues. Germline assignment: CDR1 SGHNT and CDR2 YENEEA. The V gene end was trimmed by 5 bases and the J gene end by 2 bases; junction bases not matched to a gene: 6. CDR3: CASSRQGLLTDTQYF. CDR3 in DNA: TGTGCCAGCAGCCGACAGGGGTTACTCACAGATACGCAGTATTTT.

The chain couples TRBV25-1 to TRBJ1-2, with 7 bases matching TRBD1. The CDR3 has 13 amino acids. J lost 5 bases, V lost 10 bases, and 10 bases had no gene match. In germline, CDR1 is MGHDK, CDR2 SYGVNS. The CDR3, as DNA: TGTGCCACCAAAGGGGGCCAGATGTATGGCTACACCTTC. Translated: CATKGGQMYGYTF.

The rearrangement joins TRBV5-1 to TRBJ2-7; no firm D call. Germline assignment: CDR1 SGHRS and CDR2 YFSETQ. The V end was cut by 3 bases, the J end by 2 bases, with 18 bases between. The CDR3 is 16 amino acids. CDR3 amino acids: CASSSTTSKGPYEQYF. The CDR3 nucleotides are TGCGCCAGCAGCTCAACAACATCGAAGGGTCCCTACGAGCAGTACTTC.

The chain carries TRBV2 and TRBJ1-5; maybe TRBD1 (5 bases). V lost 8 bases, J lost 4 bases, and 15 bases lay in between. The germline V gene has CDR1 SNHLY and CDR2 FYNNEI. This CDR3 comprises 14 residues. CDR3 sequence reads: CASSGTVGNQPQHF. In DNA, the CDR3 is TGTGCCAGCTCCGGGACGGTGGGGAATCAGCCCCAGCATTTT.

This sequence joins TRBV10-1 and TRBJ2-3, with 11 nucleotides matching TRBD2. This CDR3 has 14 amino acids. CDR1 and CDR2 from the germline V gene are WNHNN and SYGVQD (reference sequence). Trimming at V came to 9 bases and at J to 1 base, leaving 3 bases not matched to a gene. The CDR3 nucleotides read TGCGCCAGGACTAGCGGGATTTGCACAGATACGCAGTATTTT. It encodes CARTSGICTDTQYF.

The V gene is TRBV5-4, the J gene TRBJ2-1; TRBD1 aligns across 7 bases. V lost 1 base to trimming and J lost 9 bases; unmatched junction nucleotides: 10. The CDR3 is made up of 15 amino acids. Per germline, CDR1 SGHNT and CDR2 YYREEE (reference sequence). The CDR3 DNA is TGTGCCAGCAGCTTGATGTTCCAGGGGGTGTCTGAGCAGTTCTTC. This translates into CASSLMFQGVSEQFF.

The chain employs TRBV5-8 and TRBJ2-3, with 7 bases fitting TRBD2. Losses at the gene ends were 6 bases for V and 2 bases for J; bases not matched to a gene: 12. The CDR3 loop spans 16 amino acids. Per germline, CDR1 SGHTS and CDR2 YDEGEE. CDR3 region: CASNPNGLAVTDTQYF. CDR3 nucleotide sequence: TGTGCCAGCAACCCTAATGGTCTAGCGGTCACAGATACGCAGTATTTT.

The chain is built from TRBV7-8 and TRBJ2-7; D is perhaps TRBD2 (5 bases). The CDR3 contains 13 residues. With 1 base removed from V and 5 bases from J, the gap between germline ends came to 9 bases. Germline CDR1 and CDR2: SGHVS and FQNEAQ. CDR3 nucleotides: TGTGCCAGCAGCTTAGTCAGGAGGAACGAGCAGTACTTC. It codes for CASSLVRRNEQYF.

This clone appeared a few times. The same CDR3 is also encoded by other DNA sequences in this sample. CDR3 sequence: CSVGGGNTEAFF. CDR3 DNA sequence: TGCAGCGTTGGGGGCGGGAACACTGAAGCTTTCTTT. The V and J genes are TRBV29-1 and TRBJ1-1; tentatively, D is TRBD1 (5 bases). The CDR3 contains 12 residues. The germline CDR1 and CDR2 sequences are SQVTM and ANQGSEA. V dropped 4 bases and J dropped 1 base, with 7 bases sitting between them.

The V gene is TRBV7-2, the J gene TRBJ2-5; no reliable D call. The germline gives CDR1 SGHTA, CDR2 FQGNSA. The CDR3 covers 13 residues. V was cut by 5 bases and J by 4 bases, with 11 bases left in between. The CDR3 loop is CASSLSTSETQYF. In nucleotides, the CDR3 is TGTGCCAGCAGCCTTTCGACCTCAGAGACCCAGTACTTC.

The rearrangement uses TRBV18 and TRBJ1-5, with D maybe TRBD1 (6 bases). CDR1 is KGHSH and CDR2 is LQKENI in the germline V gene. Trimming stripped 0 bases from V and 7 bases from J, with 10 bases between. This CDR3 is built from 14 residues. The chain's CDR3 is CASSPPTQGQPQHF. As DNA, the CDR3 is TGTGCCAGCTCACCACCGACACAGGGCCAGCCCCAGCATTTT.

The chain carries TRBV7-9 and TRBJ1-3; D not resolved. CDR3 length: 14 amino acids. The ends were cut back, 4 bases at V and 0 bases at J, with 7 bases in the middle. Germline V lookup: CDR1 SEHNR, CDR2 FQNEAQ (reference sequence). The CDR3 spells CASSYLGSGNTIYF. CDR3 coding DNA: TGTGCCAGCAGCTACCTCGGCTCTGGAAACACCATATATTTT.

The V and J genes are TRBV5-1 and TRBJ2-5; D call uncertain. V lost 4 bases, J lost 4 bases, and 17 bases lay in between. Germline CDR1 reads SGHRS; CDR2 reads YFSETQ. The CDR3 length is 15 residues. This CDR3 reads CASSLFADKGETQYF. The CDR3 DNA follows: TGCGCCAGCAGCCTGTTCGCCGACAAAGGAGAGACCCAGTACTTC.

The rearrangement links TRBV10-3 to TRBJ1-1; possibly TRBD1 for D (5 bases). Germline V lookup: CDR1 ENHRY, CDR2 SYGVKD. This CDR3 comprises 16 residues. The V and J ends lost 1 base and 1 base respectively, with 13 bases between them. The CDR3 DNA sequence: TGTGCCATCAGTGAGTTTCCGGGGCAACCGAACACTGAAGCTTTCTTT. Translated: CAISEFPGQPNTEAFF.

This clone was detected only a few times. This chain connects TRBV2 to TRBJ1-1, with 8 bases lining up with TRBD1. The J segment lost 4 bases and the V segment lost 6 bases, leaving 4 bases of the junction unmatched. The CDR3 length is 13 residues. Germline V lookup: CDR1 SNHLY, CDR2 FYNNEI. The CDR3, as DNA: TGTGCCAGCAGGACGGACAGGGTCACTGAAGCTTTCTTT. It translates to CASRTDRVTEAFF.

The chain links TRBV28 to TRBJ2-2, with D unresolved. Deletions cut 5 bases from V and 3 bases from J, with 7 bases between. CDR1 and CDR2 (germline): MDHEN, SYDVKM. The CDR3 is made up of 13 amino acids. The CDR3 DNA sequence: TGTGCCAGCAGTCGCCTGGACACCGGGGAGCTGTTTTTT. Amino acids: CASSRLDTGELFF.

The sample holds a few counts of this clone. V is TRBV10-2 and J is TRBJ2-7; D perhaps matches TRBD2 (5 bases). The CDR3 length is 14 residues. Deletions cut 7 bases from V and 0 bases from J, with 13 bases between. Per germline, CDR1 WSHSY and CDR2 SAAADI. In DNA, the CDR3 is TGCGCCAGCACTAGAGAGGGTGGCTCCTACGAGCAGTACTTC. Amino acids: CASTREGGSYEQYF.

The chain has TRBV4-2 and TRBJ1-1, with unresolved D. The CDR3 loop spans 18 amino acids. Trimming took off 2 bases at V and 0 bases at J, with 19 bases between the two ends. The germline gives CDR1 LGHNA, CDR2 YNFKEQ. In DNA, the CDR3 is TGTGCCAGCAGCCAATTTCATAGCGCTTCACACATGAACACTGAAGCTTTCTTT. Protein product: CASSQFHSASHMNTEAFF.

The chain employs TRBV5-1 and TRBJ2-1, with no clear D. Germline CDR1 reads SGHRS; CDR2 reads YFSETQ. The V end lost 5 bases, the J end lost 9 bases, and 15 bases lay between the germline ends. CDR3 length: 13 amino acids. The CDR3 region is CASRLAVGFEQFF. CDR3 sequence (DNA): TGCGCCAGCAGGCTGGCCGTGGGGTTTGAGCAGTTCTTC.

The chain links TRBV28 to TRBJ1-5, with D possibly being TRBD1 (6 bases). The CDR3 is 17 residues long. Trimming left V 2 bases short and J 6 bases short, with 20 bases between. Looked up from germline, CDR1 is MDHEN and CDR2 is SYDVKM. CDR3 amino acids: CASSLIPPGGRGQPQHF. DNA for the CDR3: TGTGCCAGCAGTTTAATCCCCCCCGGGGGGCGCGGTCAGCCCCAGCATTTT.

This sequence joins TRBV19 and TRBJ2-7, with 8 bases fitting TRBD1. Germline loops: CDR1 LNHDA, CDR2 SQIVND (reference sequence). This CDR3 has 13 amino acids. J lost 3 bases, V lost 5 bases, and 3 bases had no gene match. Written as DNA, the CDR3 is TGTGCCAGTAGTGACAGGGGCCTCTACGAGCAGTACTTC. Its translation: CASSDRGLYEQYF.

This chain uses TRBV19 with TRBJ2-7; D may be TRBD1 (6 bases). V lost 5 bases and J 5 bases, leaving 19 bases between the germline ends. This CDR3 comprises 15 residues. Germline V lookup: CDR1 LNHDA, CDR2 SQIVND (reference sequence). The CDR3 region is CASSLTGSRPNEQYF. In DNA, the CDR3 is TGTGCCAGTAGTTTAACAGGGTCGCGCCCCAACGAGCAGTACTTC.

V is TRBV29-1 and J is TRBJ1-2; 8 nucleotides line up with TRBD1. J was trimmed by 5 bases and V by 6 bases; bases with no gene match: 5. CDR1 SQVTM and CDR2 ANQGSEA come from the germline V gene. The CDR3 runs 12 residues. The chain's CDR3 is CSVVDREYGYTF. The CDR3 coding sequence is TGCAGCGTCGTGGACAGGGAATATGGCTACACCTTC.